This TCR beta chain was sequenced during a study of tumor-infiltrating lymphocytes in primary liver carcinoma. Study overall: Patients, male and female, were 30 to 69 years old. Study findings and constraints: Tumors significantly exceeded blood in top-250-clone fraction (p = 0.039). Only about 8-25% of top clones spanned all five tumor regions.

Starting from approximately 0.45 ug of total RNA, TCR beta cDNA was produced with a primer in the constant region. Three nested multiplex PCR rounds of slightly modified ARM-PCR generated TCR beta libraries. It was with TRBV1-TRBV30 forward primers and a C-beta reverse primer that the first two PCR rounds were run, at 10 cycles each. Each CDR3 protein is one row after TCRdb ran MiXCR on the multiplex PCR reads. This sample has 45,000 to 55,000 distinct CDR3 sequences, with about three quarters found just once. Looked up from germline, CDR1 is SEHNR and CDR2 is FQNEAQ (reference sequence). The CDR3 has 16 amino acids. Extraction of RNA together with DNA used 20-30 mg of unsorted bulk tissue. Viable tumor cells exceeded 90% in all tumor samples. This clonotype has more than one count but fewer than ten. Its matching antigen is unknown. This may arise from a read error, as a much more abundant clone is one base away.

The receptor comes from a man aged 35 to 55 with primary liver carcinoma and hepatitis B virus infection. The J gene is TRBJ2-1, the V gene TRBV7-9, with TRBD2 matching over 8 bases. The sequencing input was liver tumor tissue from sampling region 5. Subset: tumor region T5, tumor centre. The CDR3 is CASRPSSGPAYNGQFF. The CDR3 DNA reads as TGTGCCAGCAGACCCTCTAGCGGGCCCGCCTACAATGGGCAGTTCTTC.